Below, 16 T cell receptor beta chains from the same sample are listed, as sequenced in a study of T-cell reconstitution after alpha-beta-depleted transplantation in children. The library targeted TCRbeta and was prepared with unique molecular identifiers. TCRdb called the PCR reads again in MiXCR, with one record for every CDR3 protein. This table has hundreds of thousands of distinct CDR3 sequences, around 13% appearing once. This material consisted of PBMCs, taken before TCRalphabeta/CD19-depleted stem cell transplant. The receptors come from a girl aged 2 to 9 with congenital amegakaryocytic thrombocytopenia, due to receive a stem cell transplant.

The chain combines TRBV1 with TRBJ2-1; TRBD2 is taken as the D call from the table, unchecked against the DNA. TRBV1 is a pseudogene. The CDR3 is 15 residues long. The CDR3 nucleotides are TGCACCAGCAGCCTCAGACTAGCGGGGGACAATGAGCAGTTCTTC. It yields the protein CTSSLRLAGDNEQFF.

In its sample, this clonotype was seen many times. The CDR3 sequence is CASSFRGLNTGELFF. The CDR3 nucleotides are TGCGCCAGCAGCTTCCGGGGCCTCAACACCGGGGAGCTGTTTTTT. V is TRBV5-1 and J is TRBJ2-2; perhaps D is TRBD1 or TRBD2 (5 bases each). Germline-derived CDR1 and CDR2 are SGHRS and YFSETQ. This CDR3 is 15 amino acids long. The ends were cut back, 2 bases at V and 2 bases at J, with 10 bases in the middle.

This clonotype was detected many times. Written as DNA, the CDR3 is TGTGCCAGCAGGAACTCACAGGGTAACGAGCAGTACTTC. Translation gives CASRNSQGNEQYF. The rearrangement joins TRBV6-2 or TRBV6-3 to TRBJ2-7, with D tentatively TRBD1 (6 bases). CDR1 and CDR2 from the germline V gene are MNHEY and SVGEGT. V dropped 6 bases and J dropped 5 bases, with 14 bases sitting between them. The CDR3 is 13 residues long.

The rearrangement joins TRBV4-2 to TRBJ2-7; unclear D gene. Germline V gene lookup returns CDR1 LGHNA and CDR2 YNFKEQ. The CDR3 has 13 amino acids. Trimming took off 1 base at V and 6 bases at J, with 10 bases between the two ends. The CDR3 here is CASSQALLGEQYF. The DNA for the CDR3 is TGTGCCAGCAGCCAAGCTCTCCTAGGCGAGCAGTACTTC.

The sample holds a few counts of this clonotype. V and J are TRBV5-1 and TRBJ2-7; 10 bases agree with TRBD1. The V gene's germline CDR1 is SGHRS and CDR2 YFSETQ. With 4 bases clipped from V and 5 bases from J, the junction kept 12 bases outside the gene matches. This CDR3 contains 16 residues. As DNA, the CDR3 is TGCGCCAGCAGCCCGACTCCGGGACAGGGGTTCAACGAGCAGTACTTC. Protein product: CASSPTPGQGFNEQYF.

The V and J genes are TRBV4-2 and TRBJ2-7, with D possibly matching TRBD1 (6 bases). The CDR3 spans 15 residues. From germline, CDR1 is LGHNA and CDR2 YNFKEQ. V lost 0 bases and J lost 2, with 11 bases in between. CDR3 in amino acids: CASSQEDSRPYEQYF. The CDR3 region has the DNA TGTGCCAGCAGCCAAGAGGACAGCCGTCCCTACGAGCAGTACTTC.

V usage is TRBV12-5 and J usage is TRBJ1-4; TRBD1 is a possible D gene (6 bases). The germline V and J ends were trimmed by 4 bases and 0 bases, with 12 bases remaining between them. Germline lookup yields CDR1 LGHNT and CDR2 FRNRAP. There are 16 residues in the CDR3. CDR3 DNA: TGTGCTAGTGGTTCCCGGGACACCTCAACTAATGAAAAACTGTTTTTT. The encoded protein is CASGSRDTSTNEKLFF.

There are a few counts of this clonotype. The rearrangement uses TRBV12-3 or TRBV12-4 and TRBJ2-1, with D tentatively TRBD2 (6 bases). With 6 bases removed from V and 8 bases from J, the gap between germline ends came to 20 bases. The CDR3 runs to 15 residues. The CDR3 is CASRSLSGARDEQFF. CDR3 in DNA: TGTGCCAGCAGGTCCCTTAGCGGAGCCCGGGATGAGCAGTTCTTC.

This clonotype appeared many times. The chain joins TRBV5-1 to TRBJ2-1; TRBD2 is a possible D gene (6 bases). The CDR3 spans 15 residues. Trimming left V 0 bases short and J 6 bases short, with 13 bases between. Germline V CDR1 and CDR2: SGHRS, YFSETQ. The DNA of the CDR3 is TGCGCCAGCAGCTTGGACGGGGGAGTGGTCAATGAGCAGTTCTTC. Protein sequence: CASSLDGGVVNEQFF.

Many counts were recorded for this clonotype. The chain has TRBV29-1 and TRBJ2-1; 10 nucleotides align to TRBD2. Germline loops: CDR1 SQVTM, CDR2 ANQGSEA. V was pared by 2 bases and J by 8 bases, with 3 bases of the junction left unmatched. This CDR3 is built from 13 residues. CDR3 coding DNA: TGCAGCGTTGAACTAGCGGGAGTCGATGAGCAGTTCTTC. Its translation: CSVELAGVDEQFF.

The chain employs TRBV2 and TRBJ2-1, with D possibly TRBD2 on 5 matching bases. The CDR3 length is 14 residues. V gave up 7 bases and J gave up 0 bases, with 10 bases separating them. Germline CDR1 reads SNHLY; CDR2 reads FYNNEI. The CDR3 reads CASNLDYSYNEQFF. CDR3 bases: TGTGCCAGCAACCTTGACTACTCCTACAATGAGCAGTTCTTC.

This clonotype occurred a few times. The gene calls are TRBV4-1 and TRBJ2-7; 8 bases match TRBD2. J was trimmed by 2 bases and V by 0 bases; bases with no gene match: 9. Germline V gives CDR1 MGHRA, CDR2 YSYEKL. This CDR3 has 17 amino acids. DNA for the CDR3: TGCGCCAGCAGCCAAGATAGCGGGGCTACCCTTCCCTACGAGCAGTACTTC. Translation: CASSQDSGATLPYEQYF.

J is TRBJ2-6 and V is TRBV15; no clear D gene. V lost 5 bases and J 2 bases, leaving 16 bases between the germline ends. From germline, CDR1 is LNHNV and CDR2 YYDKDF (reference sequence). The CDR3 extends over 17 amino acids. CDR3 bases: TGTGCCACCAGCTCCCCCTCAGTTATGGCTGGGGCCAACGTCCTGACTTTC. Translation: CATSSPSVMAGANVLTF.

This clonotype showed up just a few times. The DNA for the CDR3 is TGTGCCTGGAGTGTCCAGGGTCCTGGCTACGAGCAGTACTTC. Translation: CAWSVQGPGYEQYF. The V gene is TRBV30, the J gene TRBJ2-7, with TRBD1 as a possible D gene (5 bases). CDR1 GTSNPN and CDR2 SVGIG come from the germline V gene (reference sequence). V dropped 0 bases and J dropped 3 bases, with 12 bases sitting between them. The CDR3 totals 14 residues.

This clonotype has ten or more counts. In nucleotides, the CDR3 is TGCGCCAGCAGCTTGGGTAGGGGTTCTAGCACAGATACGCAGTATTTT. Protein product: CASSLGRGSSTDTQYF. This chain links TRBV5-1 with TRBJ2-3; the D gene is possibly TRBD1 (5 bases). The CDR3 is 16 residues long. V lost 0 bases to trimming and J lost 0 bases, with 11 bases between them. Germline CDR1 SGHRS, CDR2 YFSETQ.

This clonotype turned up a few times. The rearrangement uses TRBV29-1 and TRBJ2-2; 16 nucleotides line up with TRBD2. This CDR3 contains 19 residues. Germline CDR1 reads SQVTM; CDR2 reads ANQGSEA. After removal of 7 bases from V and 0 bases from J, the junction contained 11 bases not matched to a gene. CDR3 in DNA: TGCAGCGCCCTCCCGTCGGGACTAGCGGGAGGGACGAACACCGGGGAGCTGTTTTTT. This encodes CSALPSGLAGGTNTGELFF.